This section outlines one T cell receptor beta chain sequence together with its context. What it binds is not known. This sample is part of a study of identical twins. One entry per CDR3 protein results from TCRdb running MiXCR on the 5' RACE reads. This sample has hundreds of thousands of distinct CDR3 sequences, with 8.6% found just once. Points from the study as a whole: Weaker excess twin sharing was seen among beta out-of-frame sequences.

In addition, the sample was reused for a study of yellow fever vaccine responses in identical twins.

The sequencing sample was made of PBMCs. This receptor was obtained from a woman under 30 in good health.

The CDR3 nucleotides are TGCGCCAGCAGCTTGGCCTGGGAGAGCTCCTACGAGCAGTACTTC. The encoded protein is CASSLAWESSYEQYF. V and J are TRBV5-1 and TRBJ2-7, with D possibly TRBD2 on 5 matching bases. This CDR3 region has 15 residues. Germline V gene data show CDR1 as SGHRS and CDR2 as YFSETQ. The V gene lost 0 bases and the J gene lost 0 bases, with 10 bases spanning the gap.